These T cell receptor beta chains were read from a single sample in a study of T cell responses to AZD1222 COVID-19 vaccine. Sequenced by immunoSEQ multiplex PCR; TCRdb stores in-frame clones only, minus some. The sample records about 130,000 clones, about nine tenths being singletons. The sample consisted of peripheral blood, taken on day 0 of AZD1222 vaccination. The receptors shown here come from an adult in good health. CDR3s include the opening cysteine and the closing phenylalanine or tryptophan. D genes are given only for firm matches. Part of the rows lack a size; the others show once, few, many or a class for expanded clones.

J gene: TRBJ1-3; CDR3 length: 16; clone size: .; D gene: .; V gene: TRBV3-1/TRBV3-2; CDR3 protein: CASSTRAKELGNTIYF; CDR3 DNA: TGTGCCAGCAGCACCCGTGCTAAGGAACTCGGAAACACCATATATTTT
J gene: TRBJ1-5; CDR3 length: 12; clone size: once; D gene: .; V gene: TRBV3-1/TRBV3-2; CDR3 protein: CASSQGAQPQHF; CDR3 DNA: TGTGCCAGCAGCCAAGGAGCTCAGCCCCAGCATTTT
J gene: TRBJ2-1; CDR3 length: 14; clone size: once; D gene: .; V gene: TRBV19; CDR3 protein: CASRGGQSYNEQFF; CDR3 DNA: TGTGCCAGTAGGGGCGGACAGTCCTACAATGAGCAGTTCTTC
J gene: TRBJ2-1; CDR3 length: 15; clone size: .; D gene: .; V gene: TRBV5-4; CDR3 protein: CASIVLGQGRNEQFF; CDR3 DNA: TGTGCCAGCATCGTACTGGGGCAGGGGCGGAATGAGCAGTTCTTC
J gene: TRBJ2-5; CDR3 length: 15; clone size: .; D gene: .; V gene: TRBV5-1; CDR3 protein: CAGRQGGEAPETQYF; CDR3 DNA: TGCGCCGGTAGACAGGGCGGGGAGGCCCCAGAGACCCAGTACTTC
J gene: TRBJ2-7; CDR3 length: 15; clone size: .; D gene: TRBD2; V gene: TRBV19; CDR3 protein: CASSIEGGSSYEQYF; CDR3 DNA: TGTGCCAGTAGTATAGAGGGGGGGAGCTCCTACGAGCAGTACTTC
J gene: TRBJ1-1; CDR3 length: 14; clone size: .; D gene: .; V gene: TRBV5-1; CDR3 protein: CASLSAGPDPEAFF; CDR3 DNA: TGCGCCAGCCTTTCCGCGGGGCCAGACCCTGAAGCTTTCTTT
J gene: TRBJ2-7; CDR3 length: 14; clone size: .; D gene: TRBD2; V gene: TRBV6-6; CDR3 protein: CASRATAGGHEQYF; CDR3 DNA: TGTGCCAGCAGAGCAACAGCGGGAGGACACGAGCAGTACTTC
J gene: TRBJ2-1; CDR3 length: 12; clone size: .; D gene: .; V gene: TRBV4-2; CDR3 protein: CASSQDNNEQFF; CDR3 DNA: TGTGCCAGCAGCCAAGACAACAATGAGCAGTTCTTC
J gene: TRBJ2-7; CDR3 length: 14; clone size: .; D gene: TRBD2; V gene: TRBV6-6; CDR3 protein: CASSLAGETYEQYF; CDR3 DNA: TGTGCCAGCAGTCTAGCGGGAGAGACCTACGAGCAGTACTTC
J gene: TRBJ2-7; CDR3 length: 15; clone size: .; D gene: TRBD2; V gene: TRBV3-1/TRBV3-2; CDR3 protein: CASSQRGGIAHEQYF; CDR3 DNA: TGTGCCAGCAGCCAACGCGGGGGGATCGCGCACGAGCAGTACTTC
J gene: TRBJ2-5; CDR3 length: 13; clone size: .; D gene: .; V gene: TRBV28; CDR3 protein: CASSSPGRETQYF; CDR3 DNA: TGTGCCAGCAGCTCTCCTGGGAGAGAGACCCAGTACTTC
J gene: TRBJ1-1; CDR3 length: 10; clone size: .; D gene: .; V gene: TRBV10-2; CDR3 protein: CASGYTEAFF; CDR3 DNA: TGCGCCAGCGGGTACACTGAAGCTTTCTTT
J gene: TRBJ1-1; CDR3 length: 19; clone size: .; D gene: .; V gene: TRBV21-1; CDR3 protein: CASSTRSGTARGVDTEAFF; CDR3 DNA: TGTGCCAGCAGCACCCGATCGGGGACCGCGCGGGGAGTCGACACTGAAGCTTTCTTT
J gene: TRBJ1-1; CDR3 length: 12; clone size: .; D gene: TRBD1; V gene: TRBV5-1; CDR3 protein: CASSLGDRGAFF; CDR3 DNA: TGCGCCAGCAGCTTGGGGGACAGGGGCGCTTTCTTT
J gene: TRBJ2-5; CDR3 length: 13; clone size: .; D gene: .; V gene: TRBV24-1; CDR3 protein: CATSEGRQETQYF; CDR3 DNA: TGTGCCACCAGTGAAGGGAGGCAAGAGACCCAGTACTTC